A selection of T cell receptor beta chains follows, all from one sample in a study of CD4 T cells in relation to SARS-CoV-2 and coronaviruses. Repertoires were generated with immunoSEQ multiplex PCR, while TCRdb's copy carries only in-frame clones and drops some. The table records around 11,000 clones, approximately 87% of them present only once. The sample taken for sequencing was naive CD4+ T cells from PBMCs. The receptor set was obtained from an adult with COVID-19. The CDR3 runs from the conserved cysteine through the conserved F or W. D genes are given only for firm matches. A row's size may be missing; if present it is once, few, many or a size class.

few	TRBV15	TRBJ1-2	TRBD1	CATSGRLGQGDYGYTF	TGTGCCACCAGCGGCCGCCTTGGACAGGGGGACTATGGCTACACCTTC
-	TRBV6-6	TRBJ2-5	TRBD2	CASSYKRGGGGETQYF	TGTGCCAGCAGTTACAAGCGCGGGGGGGGAGGAGAGACCCAGTACTTC
-	TRBV21-1	TRBJ2-7	-	CASSALELAGVTSYEQYF	TGTGCCAGCAGCGCCCTGGAGCTAGCGGGGGTAACCTCCTACGAGCAGTACTTC
-	TRBV9	TRBJ2-2	-	CASSGQVSYSGELFF	TGTGCCAGCAGCGGACAGGTCTCCTATAGCGGGGAGCTGTTTTTT
-	TRBV19	TRBJ2-1	TRBD1	CASTRDSRAAYNEQFF	TGTGCCAGTACCCGGGACAGCCGAGCGGCCTACAATGAGCAGTTCTTC
-	TRBV30	TRBJ2-5	-	CAWSAAPGSADYF	TGTGCCTGGAGTGCAGCTCCAGGAAGCGCCGATTACTTC
once	TRBV28	TRBJ2-3	-	CASIWGREDTQYF	TGTGCCAGCATATGGGGGCGTGAAGATACGCAGTATTTT
-	TRBV5-1	TRBJ2-1	-	CASSLMVADDNEQFF	TGCGCCAGCAGCTTAATGGTAGCAGATGACAATGAGCAGTTCTTC
once	TRBV19	TRBJ2-7	-	CASSIGVSEQYF	TGTGCCAGTAGCATCGGGGTGAGCGAGCAGTACTTC
-	TRBV2	TRBJ2-5	TRBD1	CASLGQGGETQYF	TGTGCCAGCCTTGGACAGGGCGGTGAGACCCAGTACTTC
-	TRBV5-1	TRBJ1-1	TRBD1	CASSSTQGVTEAFF	TGCGCCAGCAGCTCGACACAGGGGGTGACTGAAGCTTTCTTT
-	TRBV19	TRBJ2-3	TRBD2	CASSIAGGGSSTDTQYF	TGTGCCAGTAGTATAGCTGGGGGGGGGTCGAGCACAGATACGCAGTATTTT
-	TRBV3-1/TRBV3-2	TRBJ1-2	-	CASSPRSAARNYGYTF	TGTGCCAGCAGCCCCCGATCGGCGGCCCGTAACTATGGCTACACCTTC
-	TRBV7-2	TRBJ2-3	-	CASSLEATTIGTDTQYF	TGTGCCAGCAGCTTAGAAGCTACCACCATTGGGACAGATACGCAGTATTTT
-	TRBV5-1	TRBJ1-4	-	CASSFIQPNEKLFF	TGCGCCAGCAGCTTTATCCAGCCTAATGAAAAACTGTTTTTT
-	TRBV19	TRBJ1-3	-	CASRIGISGNTIYF	TGTGCCAGTAGGATAGGGATCTCTGGAAACACCATATATTTT
-	TRBV9	TRBJ1-3	TRBD1	CASSAQGGGLAHTIYF	TGTGCCAGCAGCGCACAGGGGGGCGGATTGGCGCACACCATATATTTT
-	TRBV3-1/TRBV3-2	TRBJ2-2	-	CASSRTGELFF	TGTGCCAGCAGCCGGACCGGGGAGCTGTTTTTT
-	TRBV6-6	TRBJ2-7	TRBD1	CASSPPGQGNEQYF	TGTGCCAGCAGTCCCCCGGGACAGGGGAACGAGCAGTACTTC
-	TRBV6-5	TRBJ2-2	-	CASSLRGVNTGELFF	TGTGCCAGCAGCCTCAGGGGGGTGAACACCGGGGAGCTGTTTTTT
-	TRBV5-4	TRBJ2-1	TRBD2	CASSGTSGYNEQFF	TGTGCCAGCAGCGGGACTAGCGGATACAATGAGCAGTTCTTC
-	TRBV27	TRBJ2-1	-	CASSSGYNNEQFF	TGTGCCAGCAGTTCAGGATACAACAATGAGCAGTTCTTC
-	TRBV19	TRBJ1-1	-	CASRGNRDTEAFF	TGTGCCAGTCGAGGGAATCGGGACACTGAAGCTTTCTTT
-	TRBV7-2	TRBJ1-5	-	CASSLARSGEGPQHF	TGTGCCAGCAGCTTAGCACGGTCAGGGGAAGGGCCCCAGCATTTT
once	TRBV6-5	TRBJ1-6	-	CASVSSYNSPLHF	TGTGCCAGCGTGAGCTCCTATAATTCACCCCTCCACTTT
-	TRBV7-2	TRBJ2-5	-	CASSLRGEQETQYF	TGTGCCAGCAGTTTACGGGGTGAGCAAGAGACCCAGTACTTC